The clone carrying this T cell receptor beta chain was seen ten or more times. Its antigen is unknown. The source of the sample is a study of vaccination effects on CD4 cells after COVID-19. After expansion with viral peptide pools in the ViraFEST assay, antigen-specific CD4+ T cells were sequenced. Investigators separated out CD4+ T cells once 10 days of culture had passed. All vaccine recipients tested negative for nucleocapsid antibodies and had never contracted SARS-CoV-2 infection. It was with 10 IU/ml IL-2 and around 10 ug/ml peptides that around 1.9 million PBMC per well were cultured. Sequencing was performed with immunoSEQ multiplex PCR; in TCRdb, only in-frame clones are kept and a portion is missing. The top ten hold around 28% of the sample, which has some 22,000 clones, more than 65% seen once. Trimming cost V 4 bases and J 2 bases; bases outside gene matches: 2. The CDR3 is 14 amino acids. The germline V gene has CDR1 SGHAT and CDR2 FQNNGV.

This chain connects TRBV11-2 to TRBJ1-3; 7 bases line up with TRBD1. This specimen consisted of CD4+ T cells from PBMCs cultured with HCoV-NL63 spike peptides, obtained before COVID-19 vaccination. The clonotype originates from a human donor who received a COVID-19 vaccine. The CDR3: CASSSQGTGNTIYF. The CDR3 region has the DNA TGTGCCAGCAGCTCACAGGGGACTGGAAACACCATATATTTT.